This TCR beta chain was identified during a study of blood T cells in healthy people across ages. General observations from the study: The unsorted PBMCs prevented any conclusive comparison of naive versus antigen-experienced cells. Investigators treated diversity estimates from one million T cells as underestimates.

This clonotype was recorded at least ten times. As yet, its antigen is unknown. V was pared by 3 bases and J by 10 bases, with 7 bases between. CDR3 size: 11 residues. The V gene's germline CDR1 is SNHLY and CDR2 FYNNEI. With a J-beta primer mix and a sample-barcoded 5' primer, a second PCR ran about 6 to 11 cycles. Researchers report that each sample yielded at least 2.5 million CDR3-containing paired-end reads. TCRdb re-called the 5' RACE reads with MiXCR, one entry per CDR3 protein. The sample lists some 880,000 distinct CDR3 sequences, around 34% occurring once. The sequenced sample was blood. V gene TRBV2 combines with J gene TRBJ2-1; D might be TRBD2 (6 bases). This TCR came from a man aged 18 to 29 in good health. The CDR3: CASSEEGEQFF. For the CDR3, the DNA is TGTGCCAGCAGTGAGGAGGGGGAGCAGTTCTTC.